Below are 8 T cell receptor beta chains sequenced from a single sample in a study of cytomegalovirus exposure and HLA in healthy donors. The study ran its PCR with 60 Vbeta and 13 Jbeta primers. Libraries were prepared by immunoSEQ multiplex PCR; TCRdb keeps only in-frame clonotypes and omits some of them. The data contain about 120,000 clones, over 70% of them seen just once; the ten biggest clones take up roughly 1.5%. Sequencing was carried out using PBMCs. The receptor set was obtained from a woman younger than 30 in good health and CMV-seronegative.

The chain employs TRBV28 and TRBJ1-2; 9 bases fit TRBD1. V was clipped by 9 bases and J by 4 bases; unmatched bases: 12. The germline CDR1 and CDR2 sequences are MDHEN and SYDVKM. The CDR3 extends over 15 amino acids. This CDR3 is CASRTGDTGRYGYTF. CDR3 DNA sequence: TGTGCCAGTAGGACAGGGGACACGGGACGCTATGGCTACACCTTC.

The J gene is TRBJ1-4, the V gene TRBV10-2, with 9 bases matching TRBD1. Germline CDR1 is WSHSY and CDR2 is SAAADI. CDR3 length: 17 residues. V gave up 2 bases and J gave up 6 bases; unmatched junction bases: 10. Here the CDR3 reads CASSETGGLSLYEKLFF. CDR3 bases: TGCGCCAGCAGTGAGACAGGGGGCTTAAGCTTATATGAAAAACTGTTTTTT.

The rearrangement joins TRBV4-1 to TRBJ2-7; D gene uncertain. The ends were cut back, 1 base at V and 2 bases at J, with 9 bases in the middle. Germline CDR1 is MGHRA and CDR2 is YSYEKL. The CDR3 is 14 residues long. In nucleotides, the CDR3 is TGCGCCAGCAGCCAAGGAGGCCTAGCCTACGAGCAGTACTTC. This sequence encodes CASSQGGLAYEQYF.

The CDR3 sequence is CASSTRDRTYEQYF. In DNA, the CDR3 is TGCGCCAGCAGCACCCGGGACAGGACCTACGAGCAGTACTTC. The V and J genes are TRBV23-1 and TRBJ2-7; 8 nucleotides align to TRBD1. TRBV23-1 is classed as an ORF, of uncertain function. Trimming took 6 bases from V and 2 from J; bases not matched to a gene: 6. This CDR3 region has 14 residues.

CDR3 nucleotide sequence: TGTGCCAGCAGTGACCGTGCCGGGACAGGGAGCAATCAGCCCCAGCATTTT. Its translation: CASSDRAGTGSNQPQHF. V gene TRBV6-1 combines with J gene TRBJ1-5; 9 positions match TRBD1. This CDR3 is 17 amino acids long. Per the germline V gene, CDR1 is MNHNS and CDR2 is SASEGT. V lost 3 bases to trimming and J lost 1 base; unmatched junction nucleotides: 7.

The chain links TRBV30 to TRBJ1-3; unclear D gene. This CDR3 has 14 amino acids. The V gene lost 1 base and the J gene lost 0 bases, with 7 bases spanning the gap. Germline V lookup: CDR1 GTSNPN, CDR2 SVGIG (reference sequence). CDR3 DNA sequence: TGTGCCTGGAGTGCAGCGAGCTCTGGAAACACCATATATTTT. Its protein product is CAWSAASSGNTIYF.

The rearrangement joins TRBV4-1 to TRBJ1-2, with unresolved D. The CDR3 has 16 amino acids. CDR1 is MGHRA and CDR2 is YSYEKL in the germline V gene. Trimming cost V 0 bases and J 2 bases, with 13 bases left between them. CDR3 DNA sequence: TGCGCCAGCAGCCAAGAGATGGCGAGGCAAAACTATGGCTACACCTTC. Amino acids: CASSQEMARQNYGYTF.

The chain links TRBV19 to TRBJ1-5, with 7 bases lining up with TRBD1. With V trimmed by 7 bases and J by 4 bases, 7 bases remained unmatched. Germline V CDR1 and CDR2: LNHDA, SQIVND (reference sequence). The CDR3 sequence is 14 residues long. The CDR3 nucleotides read TGTGCCAGTAACGACAGGGTGTGGAATCAGCCCCAGCATTTT. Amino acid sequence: CASNDRVWNQPQHF.